This entry concerns a single T cell receptor (beta chain). Its antigen is as yet unknown. Produced via immunoSEQ multiplex PCR; TCRdb's table is partial and in-frame only. There are approximately 30,000 clones in the sample; 90% to 95% occur only once, and under 4% lies in the top ten. The data belong to a study of PD-1 blockade in classical Hodgkin lymphoma. Study results and limitations: What caused the repertoire differences, perhaps disease activity or prior therapy, remains undefined. Diminished baseline TCR diversity has been reported in newly diagnosed patients relative to healthy donors.

Germline V gives CDR1 LNHDA, CDR2 SQIVND (reference sequence). The length of the CDR3 is 13 residues. V was pared by 5 bases and J by 6 bases, with 4 bases of the junction left unmatched. Time point defined: newly diagnosed, previously untreated cHL patient sample. The authors used newly diagnosed, untreated classical Hodgkin lymphoma PBMCs as comparison. Sequencing used peripheral blood mononuclear cells (PBMCs). The chain combines TRBV19 with TRBJ1-5; 7 nucleotides match TRBD1. This clonotype was obtained from a human donor with classical Hodgkin lymphoma. The DNA for the CDR3 is TGTGCCAGTAGTGGAACAGGGGTTCAGCCCCAGCATTTT. Its translation is CASSGTGVQPQHF.